This TCR beta chain was recorded in a study of human T cells and chemical hapten exposure. Across the study: The cohort included alopecia areata under or over 50% scalp, totalis and universalis.

Unique molecular identifiers were affixed to discrete cDNA molecules within the library. TCRdb reprocessed the RACE reads with MiXCR, giving one entry per CDR3 protein. This table has 100,000 to 150,000 distinct CDR3 sequences, approximately 12% appearing once. This CDR3 is built from 15 residues. The trim removed 0 bases at V and 5 bases at J, leaving 8 bases unmatched. The germline V gene encodes CDR1 DFQATT and CDR2 SNEGSKA (reference sequence). The time point: pre-sensitization, week 0. Treatment here: therapeutic diphenylcyclopropenone sensitization with weekly scalp DPC. This clonotype was picked up a small number of times.

The clonotype originates from a young woman with alopecia areata. Some clones in this sample may be carry-over from other donors' samples. The sequencing here drew on whole blood, taken in connection with sensitization to the hapten diphenylcyclopropenone (DPC). The chain has TRBV20-1 and TRBJ1-1; 8 nucleotides line up with TRBD1. The CDR3 coding sequence is TGCAGTGCTAGAGATCCTCTGGACAGGGTTACTGAAGCTTTCTTT. Translation gives CSARDPLDRVTEAFF.